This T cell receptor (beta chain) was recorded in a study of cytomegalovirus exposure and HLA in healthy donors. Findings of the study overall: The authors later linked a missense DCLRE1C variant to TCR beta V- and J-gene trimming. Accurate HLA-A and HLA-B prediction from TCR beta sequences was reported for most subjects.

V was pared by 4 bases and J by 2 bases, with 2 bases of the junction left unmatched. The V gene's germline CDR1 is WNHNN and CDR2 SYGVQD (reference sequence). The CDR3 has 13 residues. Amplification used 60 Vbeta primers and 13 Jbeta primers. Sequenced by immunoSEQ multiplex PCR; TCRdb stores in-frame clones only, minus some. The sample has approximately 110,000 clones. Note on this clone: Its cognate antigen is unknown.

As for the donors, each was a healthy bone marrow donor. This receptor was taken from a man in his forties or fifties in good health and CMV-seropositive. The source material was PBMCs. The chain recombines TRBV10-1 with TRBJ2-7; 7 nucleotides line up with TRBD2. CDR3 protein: CASSGAGAYEQYF. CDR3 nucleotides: TGCGCCAGCAGTGGTGCGGGAGCCTACGAGCAGTACTTC.